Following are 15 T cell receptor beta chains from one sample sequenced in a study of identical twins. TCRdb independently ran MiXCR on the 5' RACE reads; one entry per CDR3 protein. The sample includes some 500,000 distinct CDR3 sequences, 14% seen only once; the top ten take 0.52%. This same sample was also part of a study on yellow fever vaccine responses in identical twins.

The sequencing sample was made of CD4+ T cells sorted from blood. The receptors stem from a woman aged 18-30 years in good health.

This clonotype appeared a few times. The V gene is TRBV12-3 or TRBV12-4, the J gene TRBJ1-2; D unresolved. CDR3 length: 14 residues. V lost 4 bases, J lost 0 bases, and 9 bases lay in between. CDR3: CASSSRGSNYGYTF. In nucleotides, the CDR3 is TGTGCCAGCAGTTCCCGGGGATCTAACTATGGCTACACCTTC.

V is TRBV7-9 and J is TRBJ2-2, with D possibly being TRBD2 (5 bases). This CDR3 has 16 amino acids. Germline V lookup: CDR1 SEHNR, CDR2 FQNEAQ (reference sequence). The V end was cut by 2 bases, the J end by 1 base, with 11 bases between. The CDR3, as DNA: TGTGCCAGCAGCTTACTAGGGAGTGGGAACACCGGGGAGCTGTTTTTT. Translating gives CASSLLGSGNTGELFF.

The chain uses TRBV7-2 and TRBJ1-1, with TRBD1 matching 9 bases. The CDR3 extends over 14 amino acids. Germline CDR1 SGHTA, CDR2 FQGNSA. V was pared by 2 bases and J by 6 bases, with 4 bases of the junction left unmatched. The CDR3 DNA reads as TGTGCCAGCAGCTTAAGCACAGGGGGCTCTGAAGCTTTCTTT. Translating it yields CASSLSTGGSEAFF.

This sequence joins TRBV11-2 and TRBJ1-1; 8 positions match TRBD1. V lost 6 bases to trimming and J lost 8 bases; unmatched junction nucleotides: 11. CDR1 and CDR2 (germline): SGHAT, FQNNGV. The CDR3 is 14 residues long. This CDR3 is CASRTTGALLEAFF. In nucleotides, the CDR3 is TGTGCCAGCAGGACGACAGGGGCGTTATTAGAAGCTTTCTTT. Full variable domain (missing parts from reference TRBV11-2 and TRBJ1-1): EAGVAQSPRYKIIEKRQSVAFWCNPISGHATLYWYQQILGQGPKLLIQFQNNGVVDDSQLPKDRFSAERLKGVDSTLKIQPAKLEDSAVYLCASRTTGALLEAFFGQGTRLTVV.

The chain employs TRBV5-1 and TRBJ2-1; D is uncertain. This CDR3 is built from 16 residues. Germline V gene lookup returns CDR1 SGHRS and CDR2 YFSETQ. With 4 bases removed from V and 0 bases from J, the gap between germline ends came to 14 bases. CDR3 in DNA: TGCGCCAGCAGCGTTGTGGGGATTGTCTCCTACAATGAGCAGTTCTTC. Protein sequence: CASSVVGIVSYNEQFF.

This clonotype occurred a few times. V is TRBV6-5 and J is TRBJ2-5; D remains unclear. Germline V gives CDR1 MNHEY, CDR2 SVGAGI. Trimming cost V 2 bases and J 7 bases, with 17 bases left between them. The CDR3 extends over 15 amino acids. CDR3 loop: CASSYLSNEFGTQYF. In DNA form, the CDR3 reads TGTGCCAGCAGTTACCTTTCGAACGAGTTCGGGACCCAGTACTTC.

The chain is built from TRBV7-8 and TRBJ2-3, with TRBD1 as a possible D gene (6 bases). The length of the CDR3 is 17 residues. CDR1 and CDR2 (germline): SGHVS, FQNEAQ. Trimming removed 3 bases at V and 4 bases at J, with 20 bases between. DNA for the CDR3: TGTGCCAGCAGCTTCCCGGGACAAGATTTCGCCCCAGATACGCAGTATTTT. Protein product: CASSFPGQDFAPDTQYF.

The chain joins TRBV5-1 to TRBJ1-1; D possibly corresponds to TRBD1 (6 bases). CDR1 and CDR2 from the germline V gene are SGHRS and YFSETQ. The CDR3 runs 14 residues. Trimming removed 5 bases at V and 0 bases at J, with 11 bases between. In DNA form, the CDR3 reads TGCGCCAGCAGGAGTAGGGGGGTGAACACTGAAGCTTTCTTT. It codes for CASRSRGVNTEAFF.

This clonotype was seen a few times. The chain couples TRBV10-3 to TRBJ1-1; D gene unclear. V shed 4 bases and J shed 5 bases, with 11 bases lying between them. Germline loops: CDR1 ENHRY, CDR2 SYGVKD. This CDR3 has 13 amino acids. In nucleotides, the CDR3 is TGTGCCATCAGTGGGACCGGCGGGACTGAAGCTTTCTTT. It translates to CAISGTGGTEAFF.

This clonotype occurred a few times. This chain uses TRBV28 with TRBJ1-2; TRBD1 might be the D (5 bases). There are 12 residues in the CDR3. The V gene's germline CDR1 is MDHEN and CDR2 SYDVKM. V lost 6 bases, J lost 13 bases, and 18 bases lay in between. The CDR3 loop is CASRGPGSFSTF. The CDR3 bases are TGTGCCAGCAGGGGGCCAGGGAGTTTCAGCACCTTC.

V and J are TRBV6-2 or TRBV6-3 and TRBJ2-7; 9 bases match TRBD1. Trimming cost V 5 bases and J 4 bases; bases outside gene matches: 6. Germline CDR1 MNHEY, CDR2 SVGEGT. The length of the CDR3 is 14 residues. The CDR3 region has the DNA TGTGCCAGCAGTCGGACAGGGGTGCCATACGAGCAGTACTTC. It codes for CASSRTGVPYEQYF.

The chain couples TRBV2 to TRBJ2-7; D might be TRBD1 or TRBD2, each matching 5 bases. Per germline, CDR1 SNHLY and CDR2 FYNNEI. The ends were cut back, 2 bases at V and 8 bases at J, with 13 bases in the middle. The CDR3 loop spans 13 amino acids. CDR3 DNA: TGTGCCAGCAGTGAATTGGGGACGTTGAAGCAGTACTTC. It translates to CASSELGTLKQYF.

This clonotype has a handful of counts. The CDR3 is CASSLLGGLTYEQYF. Here the CDR3 DNA reads TGCGCCAGCAGCTTGTTGGGCGGATTAACCTACGAGCAGTACTTC. This chain connects TRBV5-1 to TRBJ2-7; no clear D gene. This CDR3 is 15 amino acids long. The ends were cut back, 1 base at V and 2 bases at J, with 13 bases in the middle. CDR1 is SGHRS and CDR2 is YFSETQ in the germline V gene.

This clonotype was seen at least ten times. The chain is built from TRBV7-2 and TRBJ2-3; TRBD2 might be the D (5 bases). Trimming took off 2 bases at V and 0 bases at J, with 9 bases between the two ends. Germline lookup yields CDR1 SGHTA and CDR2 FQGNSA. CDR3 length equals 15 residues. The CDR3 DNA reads TGTGCCAGCAGCTTACAGCGGCGTAGCACAGATACGCAGTATTTT. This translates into CASSLQRRSTDTQYF.

This chain's CDR3 is CAVRAGVAFDEQFF. The CDR3 DNA is TGTGCCGTAAGAGCGGGAGTAGCCTTCGATGAGCAGTTCTTC. J is TRBJ2-1 and V is TRBV27; 8 nucleotides match TRBD2. V shed 11 bases, J shed 8 bases, and the junction held 14 bases outside the gene matches. Germline V gene lookup returns CDR1 MNHEY and CDR2 SMNVEV (reference sequence). This CDR3 is built from 14 residues.